What follows describes a single T cell receptor beta chain. Its specificity is not known. The length of the CDR3 is 16 residues. With 5 bases removed from V and 2 bases from J, the gap between germline ends came to 19 bases. Germline V gene sequence: CDR1 MDHEN, CDR2 SYDVKM. This specimen belongs to a study of shared clonotypes between healthy human individuals. Study details: Each donor's CD8 memory used one plate, CD8 naive two, each CD4 subset three. General study findings and limits: Richness estimates generally favored naive over memory subsets.

Naive CD8 cells lacked CD45RO and underwent positive selection for CCR7, leaving out terminally differentiated effector memory CD45RA+ cells. Sequencing was performed with immunoSEQ multiplex PCR; in TCRdb, only in-frame clones are kept and a portion is missing. Of around 2.1 million clones listed, 90% to 95% are singletons. This rearrangement joins TRBV28 to TRBJ2-7; D not resolved. The receptor was derived from a man younger than 35 in good health. Some clones in this sample may be carry-over from other donors' samples. Sequencing was carried out using naive CD8+ T cells from PBMCs. The CDR3 loop reads CASSTTTEVRPYEQYF. The CDR3 DNA follows: TGTGCCAGCAGTACTACGACGGAAGTACGACCCTACGAGCAGTACTTC.